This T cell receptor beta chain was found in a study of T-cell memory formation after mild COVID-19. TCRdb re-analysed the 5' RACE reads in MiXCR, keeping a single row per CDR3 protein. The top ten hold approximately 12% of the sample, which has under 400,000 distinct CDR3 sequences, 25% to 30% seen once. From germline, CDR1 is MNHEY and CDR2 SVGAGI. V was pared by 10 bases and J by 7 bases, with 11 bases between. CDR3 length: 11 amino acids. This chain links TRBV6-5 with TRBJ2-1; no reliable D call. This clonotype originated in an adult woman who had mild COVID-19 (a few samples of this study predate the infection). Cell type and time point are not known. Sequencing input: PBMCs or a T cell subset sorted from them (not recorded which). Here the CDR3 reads CATVWVNEQFF. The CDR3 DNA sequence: TGTGCCACCGTATGGGTGAATGAGCAGTTCTTC.